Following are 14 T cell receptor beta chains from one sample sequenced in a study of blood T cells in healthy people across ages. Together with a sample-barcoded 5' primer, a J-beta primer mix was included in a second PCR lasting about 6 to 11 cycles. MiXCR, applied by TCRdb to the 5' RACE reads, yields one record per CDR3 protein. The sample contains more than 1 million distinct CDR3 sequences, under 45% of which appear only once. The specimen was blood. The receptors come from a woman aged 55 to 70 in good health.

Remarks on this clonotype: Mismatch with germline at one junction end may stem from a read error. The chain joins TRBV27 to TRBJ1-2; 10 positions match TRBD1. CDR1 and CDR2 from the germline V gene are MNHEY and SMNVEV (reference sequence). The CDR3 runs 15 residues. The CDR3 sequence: CAGSSTGGRLYGYTF. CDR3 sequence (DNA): TGTGCCGGCAGTTCGACAGGGGGCAGACTGTATGGCTACACCTTC.

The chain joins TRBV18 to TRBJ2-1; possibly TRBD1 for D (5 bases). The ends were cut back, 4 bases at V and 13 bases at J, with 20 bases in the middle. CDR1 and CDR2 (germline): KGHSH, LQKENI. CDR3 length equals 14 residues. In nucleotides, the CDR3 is TGTGCCAGCTCACTCGGACATATCGAAGAGACCCAGTTCTTC. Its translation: CASSLGHIEETQFF.

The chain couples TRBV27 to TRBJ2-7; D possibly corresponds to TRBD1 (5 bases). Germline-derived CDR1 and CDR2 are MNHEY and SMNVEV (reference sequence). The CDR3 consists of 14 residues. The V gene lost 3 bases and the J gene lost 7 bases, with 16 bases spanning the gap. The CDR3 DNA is TGTGCCAGCAGTTTGGCAGGGCTAAAGGGAGAGCAGTACTTC. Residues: CASSLAGLKGEQYF.

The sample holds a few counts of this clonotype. CDR3 nucleotides: TGTGCCAGCAGCTCTACAGGGGAGAGCCCCTACGAGCAGTACTTC. This translates into CASSSTGESPYEQYF. This rearrangement joins TRBV7-9 to TRBJ2-7, with TRBD1 identical over 7 bases. Germline V gives CDR1 SEHNR, CDR2 FQNEAQ (reference sequence). The ends lost 4 bases at V and 2 bases at J; junction bases unmatched: 8. CDR3 length: 15 amino acids.

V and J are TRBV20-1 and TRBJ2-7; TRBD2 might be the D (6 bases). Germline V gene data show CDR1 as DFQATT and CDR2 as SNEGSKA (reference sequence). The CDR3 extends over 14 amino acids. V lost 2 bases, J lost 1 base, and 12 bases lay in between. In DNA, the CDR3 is TGCAGTGCTAGAATAGTAGCGGCATCCTACGAGCAGTACTTC. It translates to CSARIVAASYEQYF.

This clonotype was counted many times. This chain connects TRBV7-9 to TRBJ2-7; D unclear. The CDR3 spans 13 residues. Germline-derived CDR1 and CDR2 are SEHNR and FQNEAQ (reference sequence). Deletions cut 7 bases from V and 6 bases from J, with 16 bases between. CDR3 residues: CASTFGPASEQYF. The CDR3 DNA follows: TGTGCCAGCACCTTCGGCCCGGCGAGCGAGCAGTACTTC.

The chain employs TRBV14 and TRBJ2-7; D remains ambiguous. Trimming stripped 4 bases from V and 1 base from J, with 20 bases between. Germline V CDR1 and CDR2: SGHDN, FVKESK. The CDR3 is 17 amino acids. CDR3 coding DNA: TGTGCCAGCAGCCCCCCAGGCGGTCTACGTGCGTCCTACGAGCAGTACTTC. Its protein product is CASSPPGGLRASYEQYF.

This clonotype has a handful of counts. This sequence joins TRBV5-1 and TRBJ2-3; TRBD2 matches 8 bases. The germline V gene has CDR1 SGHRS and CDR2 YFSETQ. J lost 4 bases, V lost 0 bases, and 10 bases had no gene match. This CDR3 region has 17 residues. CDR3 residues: CASSLAAGVGLADTQYF. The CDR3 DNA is TGCGCCAGCAGCTTGGCAGCGGGAGTGGGTTTAGCAGATACGCAGTATTTT.

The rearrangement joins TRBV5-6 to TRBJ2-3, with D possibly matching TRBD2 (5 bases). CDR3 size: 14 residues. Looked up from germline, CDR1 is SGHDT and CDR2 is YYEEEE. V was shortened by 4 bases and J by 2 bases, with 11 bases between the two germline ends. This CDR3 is CASSRTPFTDTQYF. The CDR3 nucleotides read TGTGCCAGCAGCCGGACTCCTTTCACAGATACGCAGTATTTT.

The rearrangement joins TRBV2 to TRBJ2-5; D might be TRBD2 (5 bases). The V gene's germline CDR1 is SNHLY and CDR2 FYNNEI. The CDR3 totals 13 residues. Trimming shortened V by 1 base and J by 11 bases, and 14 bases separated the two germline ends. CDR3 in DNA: TGTGCCAGCAGTGAAGTTAGAGGGTATGAGCAGTACTTC. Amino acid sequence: CASSEVRGYEQYF.

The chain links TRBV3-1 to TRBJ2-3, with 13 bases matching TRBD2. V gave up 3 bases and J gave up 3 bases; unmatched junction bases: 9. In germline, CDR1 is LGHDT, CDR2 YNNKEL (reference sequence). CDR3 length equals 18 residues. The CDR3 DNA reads TGTGCCAGCAGCCATCGACTAGCGGGAGGAAAAGGAACAGATACGCAGTATTTT. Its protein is CASSHRLAGGKGTDTQYF.

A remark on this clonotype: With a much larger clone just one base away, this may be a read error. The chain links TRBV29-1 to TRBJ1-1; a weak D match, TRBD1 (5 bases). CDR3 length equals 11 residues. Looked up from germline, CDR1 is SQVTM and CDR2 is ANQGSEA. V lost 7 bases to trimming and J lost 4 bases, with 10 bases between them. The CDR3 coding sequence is TGCAGCGGTGTGGGGGGCACTGAAGCTTTCTTT. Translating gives CSGVGGTEAFF.

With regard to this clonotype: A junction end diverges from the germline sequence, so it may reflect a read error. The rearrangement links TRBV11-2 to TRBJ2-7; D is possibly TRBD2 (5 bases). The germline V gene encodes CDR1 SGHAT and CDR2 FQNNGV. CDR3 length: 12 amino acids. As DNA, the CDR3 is TGTGCCAGCATCTTAGAACTAGGCGAGCAGTACTTC. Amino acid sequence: CASILELGEQYF.

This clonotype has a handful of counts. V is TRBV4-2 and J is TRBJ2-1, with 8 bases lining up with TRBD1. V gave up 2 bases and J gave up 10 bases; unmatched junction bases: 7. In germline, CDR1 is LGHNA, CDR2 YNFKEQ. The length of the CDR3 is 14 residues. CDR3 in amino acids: CASSQNNRGREQFF. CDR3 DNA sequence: TGTGCCAGCAGCCAAAATAACAGGGGGAGAGAGCAGTTCTTC.